Listed below are T cell receptor beta chains from one sample, sequenced in a study of T-cell memory formation after mild COVID-19. Via MiXCR, TCRdb re-called the 5' RACE reads, giving one row per CDR3 protein. The sample has 44,000 or so distinct CDR3 sequences, about a tenth seen once. Source material: PBMCs or a T cell subset sorted from them (not recorded which). The source is an adult woman who had mild COVID-19 (a few samples of this study predate the infection). Cell type and time point are not known. CDR3s include the opening cysteine and the closing phenylalanine or tryptophan. D genes are given only for firm matches. Rows may omit the clone size; those that give it use once, few, many or a size class.

v_call,clone_size,d_call,j_call,cdr3_aa,cdr3_nt
TRBV6-5,few,NA,TRBJ1-1,CASSYFGLNTEAFF,TGTGCCAGCAGTTACTTTGGCCTGAACACTGAAGCTTTCTTT
TRBV2,NA,TRBD2,TRBJ2-3,CANQRTSGGTIDTQYF,TGTGCCAACCAACGGACTAGCGGGGGGACGATAGATACGCAGTATTTT
TRBV4-1,many,TRBD1,TRBJ1-6,CASSQGQGISYNSPLHF,TGCGCCAGCAGCCAAGGACAGGGGATCTCCTATAATTCACCCCTCCACTTT
TRBV29-1,few,NA,TRBJ2-7,CSVEGIGDPPVGPYEQYF,TGCAGCGTTGAAGGGATTGGGGACCCCCCCGTGGGGCCCTACGAGCAGTACTTC
TRBV20-1,many,TRBD2,TRBJ2-2,CSAFGTSGPRGELFF,TGCAGTGCTTTCGGGACTAGCGGACCCCGCGGGGAGCTGTTTTTT
TRBV5-1,few,TRBD1,TRBJ1-2,CASSPPGTGQKDGYTF,TGCGCCAGCAGCCCGCCGGGGACAGGGCAGAAGGATGGCTACACCTTC
TRBV5-1,few,NA,TRBJ2-3,CASSLGVAFTDTQYF,TGCGCCAGCAGCCTAGGGGTAGCCTTCACAGATACGCAGTATTTT
TRBV2,many,NA,TRBJ2-3,CASSEADTQYF,TGTGCCAGCAGTGAGGCAGATACGCAGTATTTT
TRBV29-1,NA,NA,TRBJ1-2,CSVVTSGGYTF,TGCAGCGTAGTCACTTCGGGTGGCTACACCTTC
TRBV20-1,few,NA,TRBJ1-1,CSARKRTVYTEAFF,TGCAGTGCCAGAAAACGGACAGTCTACACTGAAGCTTTCTTT
TRBV25-1,few,NA,TRBJ2-2,CASSGPHWTGELFF,TGTGCCAGCAGTGGCCCCCATTGGACCGGGGAGCTGTTTTTT
TRBV9,NA,NA,TRBJ1-6,CASSVEGEDNSPLHF,TGTGCCAGCAGCGTAGAGGGGGAGGATAATTCACCCCTCCACTTT
TRBV12-3/TRBV12-4,NA,TRBD1,TRBJ1-2,CASSLRTGAGGYTF,TGTGCCAGCAGTTTAAGGACAGGGGCGGGTGGCTACACCTTC
TRBV6-2/TRBV6-3,NA,TRBD2,TRBJ2-7,CASQTGLVKAYEQYF,TGTGCCTCTCAAACGGGACTAGTGAAGGCCTACGAGCAGTACTTC
TRBV20-1,NA,TRBD2,TRBJ2-1,CSARPTSGYNEQFF,TGCAGTGCTAGACCGACTAGCGGGTACAATGAGCAGTTCTTC
TRBV13,few,NA,TRBJ1-2,CASSYRGSDGYTF,TGTGCCAGCAGCTATAGGGGGTCAGATGGCTACACCTTC
TRBV10-3,once,NA,TRBJ1-1,CAISLTVSGDTEAFF,TGTGCCATCAGCCTTACCGTCAGTGGTGACACTGAAGCTTTCTTT
TRBV7-9,few,NA,TRBJ1-2,CASSSQNNYGYTF,TGTGCCAGCAGCTCTCAAAACAACTATGGCTACACCTTC
TRBV3-1,NA,NA,TRBJ2-2,CASSQVGAPGELFF,TGTGCCAGCAGCCAAGTGGGTGCCCCCGGGGAGCTGTTTTTT
TRBV4-2,many,NA,TRBJ2-2,CASSQDQGNTGELFF,TGTGCCAGCAGCCAAGATCAGGGTAACACCGGGGAGCTGTTTTTT
TRBV10-3,few,NA,TRBJ1-2,CAITPGAYGYTF,TGTGCCATCACACCAGGGGCCTATGGCTACACCTTC
TRBV5-1,many,TRBD2,TRBJ2-3,CASSLGLAGSTDTQYF,TGCGCCAGCAGCTTGGGGCTAGCGGGGTCCACAGATACGCAGTATTTT
TRBV3-2,NA,NA,TRBJ2-7,CAFNPVRSYEQYF,TGTGCCTTTAATCCGGTACGTTCCTACGAGCAGTACTTC
TRBV20-1,few,TRBD2,TRBJ2-3,CSASSGSGGALDTQYF,TGCAGTGCTAGTTCGGGTAGCGGGGGGGCGTTAGATACGCAGTATTTT
TRBV28,NA,TRBD2,TRBJ2-1,CASSLTGGTSDEQFF,TGTGCCAGCAGTTTAACGGGGGGTACGTCGGATGAGCAGTTCTTC
TRBV2,NA,TRBD2,TRBJ2-1,CASSEFEAGAVNEQFF,TGTGCCAGCAGTGAATTCGAGGCGGGAGCCGTCAATGAGCAGTTCTTC
TRBV25-1,few,TRBD2,TRBJ2-3,CASSEELAGFSTDTQYF,TGTGCCAGCAGTGAAGAGCTAGCGGGATTCAGCACAGATACGCAGTATTTT
TRBV12-3/TRBV12-4,NA,TRBD1,TRBJ2-1,CASSLDRGSYNEQFF,TGTGCCAGCAGCCTGGACAGGGGTTCCTACAATGAGCAGTTCTTC
TRBV19,NA,NA,TRBJ1-2,CASSMVTSGAFGYTF,TGTGCCAGTAGTATGGTGACTAGCGGGGCTTTTGGCTACACCTTC
TRBV7-9,NA,TRBD2,TRBJ2-3,CASSLLAGGTDTQYF,TGTGCCAGCAGCTTACTAGCGGGGGGCACAGATACGCAGTATTTT